Each of the 32 T cell receptor beta chains below was sequenced from the same sample in a study of a mutant IDH1 vaccine in newly diagnosed glioma (dated by TCRdb to about 2021). The time point label on this specimen signifies: week 47, end of study. A 20-mer mutant IDH1 peptide at 300 micrograms in Montanide made up each vaccine dose, which was injected subcutaneously together with topical imiquimod. Their antigens remain unidentified. Library method: the immunoSEQ multiplex PCR assay. Here the immuneACCESS table is served through TCRdb, limited to in-frame sequences with V and J called. Missing clones are a known gap in these copies; in checked studies unresolved V genes cover under half, and the rest lacks a known reason. Present in this sample are approximately 60,000 clones, less than 90% of which were seen just once. Over 2.5% of the sample belongs to the ten largest clones. The input for sequencing was PBMCs, taken from a glioma patient whose treatment included an IDH1 peptide vaccine. The source is a woman in her forties or fifties with glioma.

This clone was counted a few times. The CDR3 loop reads CASSGGRVFSPLHF. The CDR3 DNA follows: TGTGCCAGCAGTGGGGGCAGGGTATTTTCACCCCTCCACTTT. The rearrangement joins TRBV6-1 to TRBJ1-6; TRBD1 is a possible D gene (5 bases). This CDR3 is 14 amino acids long. Trimming removed 4 bases from V and 9 bases from J, with 13 bases in between. Germline V CDR1 and CDR2: MNHNS, SASEGT.

The chain joins TRBV7-7 to TRBJ2-5; perhaps D is TRBD1 or TRBD2 (5 bases each). V lost 4 bases and J lost 4, with 16 bases in between. The CDR3 loop spans 15 amino acids. Germline CDR1 is SSHAT and CDR2 is FNYEAQ (reference sequence). The CDR3 loop is CASSSTGRGAETQYF. The CDR3 nucleotides are TGTGCCAGCAGCTCTACGGGCCGAGGGGCAGAGACCCAGTACTTC.

The CDR3 DNA reads TGCGCCAGCATCGACGGGACTAGCGGGGGGGCGAGGACAGATACGCAGTATTTT. Amino acids: CASIDGTSGGARTDTQYF. The chain employs TRBV5-1 and TRBJ2-3; 16 nucleotides match TRBD2. V dropped 6 bases and J dropped 3; count of bases not matched to a gene: 10. CDR1 and CDR2 from the germline V gene are SGHRS and YFSETQ. The CDR3 is made up of 18 amino acids. Complete variable domain (other parts from reference TRBV5-1 and TRBJ2-3): KAGVTQTPRYLIKTRGQQVTLSCSPISGHRSVSWYQQTPGQGLQFLFEYFSETQRNKGNFPGRFSGRQFSNSRSEMNVSTLELGDSALYLCASIDGTSGGARTDTQYFGPGTRLTVL.

This CDR3 reads CAWSTGVPYEQYF. The DNA of the CDR3 is TGTGCCTGGTCGACAGGGGTCCCCTACGAGCAGTACTTC. The rearrangement joins TRBV30 to TRBJ2-7; 8 bases are shared with TRBD1. Germline V gene lookup returns CDR1 GTSNPN and CDR2 SVGIG (reference sequence). The CDR3 spans 13 residues. After removal of 5 bases from V and 2 bases from J, the junction contained 5 bases not matched to a gene.

The chain carries TRBV30 and TRBJ1-2; perhaps TRBD1 as D (6 bases). V lost 1 base, J lost 8 bases, and 14 bases lay in between. This CDR3 is 13 amino acids long. Per germline, CDR1 GTSNPN and CDR2 SVGIG (reference sequence). The CDR3, as DNA: TGTGCCTGGAGTGCATTCACAGGGAGCGGCTACACCTTC. It codes for CAWSAFTGSGYTF.

The V gene is TRBV19, the J gene TRBJ1-1, with a possible D match to TRBD1 (6 bases). The CDR3 runs 15 residues. Germline CDR1 LNHDA, CDR2 SQIVND (reference sequence). V was pared by 5 bases and J by 1 base, with 14 bases between. Here the CDR3 reads CASSPRSRGNTEAFF. The CDR3 DNA sequence: TGTGCCAGTAGTCCCCGCTCCAGGGGGAACACTGAAGCTTTCTTT.

This chain links TRBV5-4 with TRBJ2-7, with D hard to call. Trimming removed 2 bases at V and 2 bases at J, with 11 bases between. The V gene's germline CDR1 is SGHNT and CDR2 YYREEE (reference sequence). The length of the CDR3 is 14 residues. The CDR3 region has the DNA TGTGCCAGCAGCTTAAACCGCCGTACCTACGAGCAGTACTTC. Encoded protein: CASSLNRRTYEQYF. The full variable domain, with the rest looked up from reference TRBV5-4 and TRBJ2-7, is ETGVTQSPTHLIKTRGQQVTLRCSSQSGHNTVSWYQQALGQGPQFIFQYYREEENGRGNFPPRFSGLQFPNYSSELNVNALELDDSALYLCASSLNRRTYEQYFGPGTRLTVT.

This chain joins TRBV4-3 and TRBJ2-2; the D gene is possibly TRBD2 (5 bases). Trimming removed 4 bases from V and 0 bases from J, with 9 bases in between. The CDR3 covers 15 residues. The V gene's germline CDR1 is LGHNA and CDR2 YSLEER. This chain's CDR3 is CASSLGVANTGELFF. CDR3 in DNA: TGCGCCAGCAGCCTCGGGGTTGCGAACACCGGGGAGCTGTTTTTT.

The chain uses TRBV9 and TRBJ1-1; TRBD1 might be the D (5 bases). The CDR3 is made up of 14 amino acids. Deletions cut 0 bases from V and 6 bases from J, with 12 bases between. CDR1 and CDR2 from the germline V gene are SGDLS and YYNGEE. CDR3 sequence reads: CASSVAGGGAEAFF. DNA of the CDR3: TGTGCCAGCAGCGTAGCTGGGGGTGGCGCTGAAGCTTTCTTT. Supplemented by reference TRBV9 and TRBJ1-1, the full variable domain reads DSGVTQTPKHLITATGQRVTLRCSPRSGDLSVYWYQQSLDQGLQFLIQYYNGEERAKGNILERFSAQQFPDLHSELNLSSLELGDSALYFCASSVAGGGAEAFFGQGTRLTVV.

This sequence joins TRBV5-4 and TRBJ1-1, with a weak D call TRBD1 (5 bases). Per germline, CDR1 SGHNT and CDR2 YYREEE (reference sequence). The CDR3 is 16 residues long. V was trimmed by 4 bases and J by 4 bases, leaving 20 bases between them. Here the CDR3 reads CASSGVRSGVGTEAFF. CDR3 nucleotide sequence: TGTGCCAGCAGCGGGGTCCGATCGGGGGTGGGCACTGAAGCTTTCTTT. The entire variable domain, with the rest obtained from reference TRBV5-4 and TRBJ1-1, is as follows: ETGVTQSPTHLIKTRGQQVTLRCSSQSGHNTVSWYQQALGQGPQFIFQYYREEENGRGNFPPRFSGLQFPNYSSELNVNALELDDSALYLCASSGVRSGVGTEAFFGQGTRLTVV.

The V call is TRBV19, the J call TRBJ1-1; D call uncertain. The germline gives CDR1 LNHDA, CDR2 SQIVND (reference sequence). The CDR3 totals 13 residues. Trimming shortened V by 3 bases and J by 0 bases, and 5 bases separated the two germline ends. The CDR3 here is CASSISMNTEAFF. For the CDR3, the DNA is TGTGCCAGTAGTATTTCGATGAACACTGAAGCTTTCTTT.

The chain recombines TRBV5-1 with TRBJ2-1; 9 bases fit TRBD1. With 7 bases clipped from V and 4 bases from J, the junction kept 9 bases outside the gene matches. The germline gives CDR1 SGHRS, CDR2 YFSETQ. There are 15 residues in the CDR3. The DNA for the CDR3 is TGCGCCAGCGACCGAACAGGGGGCGCGTACAATGAGCAGTTCTTC. Encoded protein: CASDRTGGAYNEQFF.

The chain combines TRBV6-6 with TRBJ1-1; D not certain. Germline CDR1 reads MNHNY; CDR2 reads SVGAGI (reference sequence). V was trimmed by 10 bases and J by 2 bases, leaving 11 bases between them. The CDR3 runs 12 residues. CDR3 nucleotides: TGTGCCACCTTGAGAGGTAACACTGAAGCTTTCTTT. It yields the protein CATLRGNTEAFF.

There are a few counts of this clone. The chain links TRBV30 to TRBJ1-1, with D possibly TRBD1 on 5 matching bases. CDR3 length equals 11 residues. CDR1 is GTSNPN and CDR2 is SVGIG in the germline V gene (reference sequence). V lost 2 bases to trimming and J lost 8 bases, with 9 bases between them. The CDR3 DNA reads as TGTGCCTGGAGTAATAGGGGCGAAGCTTTCTTT. Amino acid sequence: CAWSNRGEAFF. The full variable domain, in which reference TRBV30 and TRBJ1-1 provide the parts outside the CDR3, is SQTIHQWPATLVQPVGSPLSLECTVEGTSNPNLYWYRQAAGRGLQLLFYSVGIGQISSEVPQNLSASRPQDRQFILSSKKLLLSDSGFYLCAWSNRGEAFFGQGTRLTVV.

V usage is TRBV19 and J usage is TRBJ1-2, with D tentatively TRBD1 (5 bases). The V end lost 3 bases, the J end lost 7 bases, and 12 bases lay between the germline ends. The CDR3 runs 13 residues. The V gene's germline CDR1 is LNHDA and CDR2 SQIVND (reference sequence). The CDR3 bases are TGTGCCAGTAGTATGGCGGGGGACCTTGGCTACACCTTC. This encodes CASSMAGDLGYTF.

This sequence joins TRBV7-9 and TRBJ2-7; perhaps TRBD1 as D (6 bases). Deletions cut 2 bases from V and 1 base from J, with 15 bases between. CDR1 is SEHNR and CDR2 is FQNEAQ in the germline V gene (reference sequence). The CDR3 is made up of 16 amino acids. CDR3 bases: TGTGCCAGCAGCTTAATACAACAGGGTCCTTCCTACGAGCAGTACTTC. It specifies CASSLIQQGPSYEQYF.

This chain links TRBV16 with TRBJ1-1; no clear D. The V gene's germline CDR1 is KGHSY and CDR2 FQNENV. The CDR3 runs to 12 residues. Deletions cut 4 bases from V and 4 bases from J, with 7 bases between. CDR3 region: CASSPHSTEAFF. CDR3 coding DNA: TGTGCCAGCAGCCCCCACAGCACTGAAGCTTTCTTT.

In regard to this clone: An end of the junction differs from the germline gene, which may be a read error. The rearrangement joins TRBV7-7 to TRBJ2-1; D may be TRBD2 (6 bases). Germline assignment: CDR1 SSHAT and CDR2 FNYEAQ (reference sequence). This CDR3 has 15 amino acids. The CDR3 is CASSLGRGSYNEQFF. The CDR3 region has the DNA TGTGCTAGCAGTCTAGGGCGGGGATCCTACAATGAGCAGTTCTTC.

The chain is built from TRBV7-9 and TRBJ2-1; 15 bases agree with TRBD2. Trimming removed 5 bases from V and 2 bases from J; junction bases left unmatched: 7. The CDR3 contains 18 residues. CDR1 is SEHNR, CDR2 FQNEAQ, per germline (reference sequence). CDR3 region: CASSPGTSGGTTYNEQFF. In DNA form, the CDR3 reads TGTGCCAGCAGCCCAGGGACTAGCGGGGGGACTACCTACAATGAGCAGTTCTTC. Supplemented by reference TRBV7-9 and TRBJ2-1, the full variable domain reads DTGVSQNPRHKITKRGQNVTFRCDPISEHNRLYWYRQTLGQGPEFLTYFQNEAQLEKSRLLSDRFSAERPKGSFSTLEIQRTEQGDSAMYLCASSPGTSGGTTYNEQFFGPGTRLTVL.

A few counts support this clone. The chain couples TRBV5-1 to TRBJ1-1, with 11 bases lining up with TRBD1. Germline CDR1 and CDR2: SGHRS and YFSETQ. CDR3 length: 15 residues. V shed 4 bases and J 12 bases; nucleotides not matched to a gene: 14. The DNA of the CDR3 is TGCGCCAGCAGCCAGGGCCGGACAGGGGGCGTTAACACTTTCTTT. Protein product: CASSQGRTGGVNTFF.

V usage is TRBV9 and J usage is TRBJ2-7, with 7 bases lining up with TRBD1. Germline V CDR1 and CDR2: SGDLS, YYNGEE. Trimming cost V 2 bases and J 2 bases; bases outside gene matches: 4. This CDR3 contains 14 residues. CDR3 coding DNA: TGTGCCAGCAGCGTGACAGGGTCGACCTACGAGCAGTACTTC. This gives the protein CASSVTGSTYEQYF.

The chain employs TRBV27 and TRBJ1-2; 9 bases agree with TRBD1. Germline lookup yields CDR1 MNHEY and CDR2 SMNVEV (reference sequence). The CDR3 is 16 residues long. V lost 5 bases, J lost 4 bases, and 11 bases stayed unmatched. CDR3 coding DNA: TGTGCCAGCAGTCCGCGGCCACCGGGACAGGGCTATGGCTACACCTTC. It is translated as CASSPRPPGQGYGYTF.

The chain uses TRBV10-3 and TRBJ2-5; 14 bases align to TRBD2. V trimming: 6 bases; J trimming: 5 bases; junction bases outside the gene matches: 5. The CDR3 is 15 amino acids. Germline V gene lookup returns CDR1 ENHRY and CDR2 SYGVKD. CDR3 protein: CAIRTSGGAHETQYF. CDR3 in DNA: TGTGCCATCAGGACTAGCGGGGGGGCGCATGAGACCCAGTACTTC.

This clone was observed a handful of times. The J gene is TRBJ2-3, the V gene TRBV19; tentatively, D is TRBD1 (7 bases). V was clipped by 5 bases and J by 0 bases, with 18 bases between them. Germline CDR1 LNHDA, CDR2 SQIVND (reference sequence). The CDR3 spans 17 residues. CDR3 residues: CASSSAGGPFSTDTQYF. The CDR3 region has the DNA TGTGCCAGTAGTTCGGCAGGGGGGCCCTTTAGCACAGATACGCAGTATTTT.

The genes are TRBV11-2 and TRBJ2-1; D is unclear. This CDR3 comprises 14 residues. The V gene's germline CDR1 is SGHAT and CDR2 FQNNGV. The V end was cut by 5 bases, the J end by 0 bases, with 8 bases between. CDR3 sequence reads: CASSLGSSYNEQFF. The CDR3 nucleotides read TGTGCCAGCAGCCTGGGCAGCTCCTACAATGAGCAGTTCTTC.

This chain uses TRBV7-2 with TRBJ2-1; TRBD2 matches at 12 bases. The CDR3 has 15 residues. The junction had 5 bases not matched to a gene; V was cut back by 5 bases and J by 6 bases. CDR1 is SGHTA, CDR2 FQGNSA, per germline. The CDR3 protein is CASSLTSGGTNEQFF. Written as DNA, the CDR3 is TGTGCCAGCAGCCTAACTAGCGGGGGGACCAATGAGCAGTTCTTC. The full variable domain, completed using reference TRBV7-2 and TRBJ2-1, is GAGVSQSPSNKVTEKGKDVELRCDPISGHTALYWYRQSLGQGLEFLIYFQGNSAPDKSGLPSDRFSAERTGGSVSTLTIQRTQQEDSAVYLCASSLTSGGTNEQFFGPGTRLTVL.

V is TRBV5-4 and J is TRBJ2-5; possible D gene TRBD2, 6 bases. Trimming pared 4 bases from V and 1 base from J, leaving 20 bases between. The CDR3 is 17 amino acids. Germline lookup yields CDR1 SGHNT and CDR2 YYREEE (reference sequence). CDR3 residues: CASSRGTSSKSQETQYF. The CDR3 DNA sequence: TGTGCCAGCAGCCGTGGAACTAGCAGTAAGTCCCAAGAGACCCAGTACTTC.

This clone is a singleton in its sample. The CDR3 region is CASSVEVAGGRGQFF. The CDR3 nucleotides read TGTGCCAGCAGCGTAGAGGTAGCGGGGGGGAGGGGGCAGTTCTTC. The genes are TRBV9 and TRBJ2-1; TRBD2 aligns across 11 bases. Germline V gene sequence: CDR1 SGDLS, CDR2 YYNGEE. The CDR3 consists of 15 residues. J was trimmed by 12 bases and V by 0 bases; bases with no gene match: 8.

The chain uses TRBV9 and TRBJ1-2; D might be TRBD1 (6 bases). There are 13 residues in the CDR3. Germline values: CDR1 SGDLS, CDR2 YYNGEE. V lost 2 bases and J lost 6, with 11 bases in between. The CDR3 region has the DNA TGTGCCAGCAGCGTTGGAGGGGGGCATGGCTACACCTTC. This gives the protein CASSVGGGHGYTF. The full variable domain, its missing parts supplied by reference TRBV9 and TRBJ1-2, is DSGVTQTPKHLITATGQRVTLRCSPRSGDLSVYWYQQSLDQGLQFLIQYYNGEERAKGNILERFSAQQFPDLHSELNLSSLELGDSALYFCASSVGGGHGYTFGSGTRLTVV.

The genes are TRBV7-9 and TRBJ1-1, with D perhaps TRBD1 (5 bases). V was cut by 11 bases and J by 7 bases, with 26 bases left in between. The germline V gene has CDR1 SEHNR and CDR2 FQNEAQ (reference sequence). The length of the CDR3 is 15 residues. The CDR3 sequence: CASTEGTFQRGEAFF. The DNA for the CDR3 is TGTGCCTCAACCGAAGGGACGTTTCAAAGGGGTGAAGCTTTCTTT.

J is TRBJ1-2 and V is TRBV18; TRBD1 agrees at 7 bases. There are 16 residues in the CDR3. With 1 base clipped from V and 6 bases from J, the junction kept 11 bases outside the gene matches. Per the germline V gene, CDR1 is KGHSH and CDR2 is LQKENI. The CDR3 loop is CASSPRQGTNEDGYTF. CDR3 nucleotide sequence: TGTGCCAGCTCACCACGACAGGGTACCAACGAGGATGGCTACACCTTC.

This clone was seen only once. The J gene is TRBJ2-7, the V gene TRBV6-1; weak D call: TRBD1 (5 bases). The V and J ends lost 5 bases and 5 bases respectively, with 13 bases between them. The CDR3 runs to 13 residues. Germline values: CDR1 MNHNS, CDR2 SASEGT. The CDR3: CASSLIQDDEQYF. CDR3 in DNA: TGTGCCAGCAGTTTGATACAGGATGACGAGCAGTACTTC.